A selection of T cell receptor beta chains follows, all from one sample in a study of blood T cell repertoires in COVID-19. Sequenced by immunoSEQ multiplex PCR; TCRdb stores in-frame clones only, minus some. This table holds around 250,000 clones, roughly nine tenths found once. The sequenced material came from PBMCs or T cells enriched from blood (not recorded which). The source is a human donor in a cohort exposed to, infected with or recovered from COVID-19 (not recorded which). The donor label of this sample is uncertain. Both conserved end residues are part of each CDR3. Fields, in order: J gene, clone size, CDR3 length, V gene, D gene, CDR3 DNA, CDR3 protein. A D gene is named only where the DNA matches it firmly. Size tells how often a clone was seen (once, few, many) or the class of an expanded clone, and some rows leave it out.

j_gene: TRBJ2-7
abundance: .
len: 11
v_gene: TRBV11-2
d_gene: .
CDR3nt: TGTGCCAGCAGCTTAGGACAGCGACGGTACTTC
CDR3aa: CASSLGQRRYF

j_gene: TRBJ1-6
abundance: .
len: 13
v_gene: TRBV6-4
d_gene: .
CDR3nt: TGTGCCAGCAGTGACGGGCCTAATTCACCCCTCCACTTT
CDR3aa: CASSDGPNSPLHF

j_gene: TRBJ2-1
abundance: .
len: 16
v_gene: TRBV7-3
d_gene: .
CDR3nt: TGTGCCAGCAGCTTAACCTTAACTCCCCTTGGGAGTGAGCAGTTCTTC
CDR3aa: CASSLTLTPLGSEQFF

j_gene: TRBJ2-2
abundance: .
len: 16
v_gene: TRBV7-3
d_gene: .
CDR3nt: TGTGCCAGCAGCTTGAACGGGCAGGGAAACACCGGGGAGCTGTTTTTT
CDR3aa: CASSLNGQGNTGELFF

j_gene: TRBJ1-2
abundance: .
len: 12
v_gene: TRBV7-9
d_gene: .
CDR3nt: TGTGCCGGAATACAGGGAAACTATGGCTACACCTTC
CDR3aa: CAGIQGNYGYTF

j_gene: TRBJ1-1
abundance: .
len: 16
v_gene: TRBV4-1
d_gene: .
CDR3nt: TGCGCCAGCAGCCAAGGACAGCGGGGGCGGGGAACTGAAGCTTTCTTT
CDR3aa: CASSQGQRGRGTEAFF

j_gene: TRBJ2-1
abundance: .
len: 13
v_gene: TRBV6-5
d_gene: .
CDR3nt: TGTGCCAGCAAGCCGAGCTCCTACAATGAGCAGTTCTTC
CDR3aa: CASKPSSYNEQFF

j_gene: TRBJ2-3
abundance: .
len: 14
v_gene: TRBV7-2
d_gene: TRBD2
CDR3nt: TGTGCCAGCAGCCCTCAGCGGGGGAGGGATACGCAGTATTTT
CDR3aa: CASSPQRGRDTQYF

j_gene: TRBJ1-1
abundance: .
len: 15
v_gene: TRBV23-1
d_gene: .
CDR3nt: TGCGCCAGCAGTCAAACCGGGGGGAGATACACTGAAGCTTTCTTT
CDR3aa: CASSQTGGRYTEAFF

j_gene: TRBJ1-3
abundance: .
len: 16
v_gene: TRBV25-1
d_gene: .
CDR3nt: TGTGCCAGCAGTGATCGGACAGCTGTCTCTGGAAACACCATATATTTT
CDR3aa: CASSDRTAVSGNTIYF

j_gene: TRBJ1-5
abundance: once
len: 13
v_gene: TRBV6-4
d_gene: .
CDR3nt: TGTGCCAGCAGTGAAGGGAGGGGTCAGCCCCAGCATTTT
CDR3aa: CASSEGRGQPQHF

j_gene: TRBJ1-1
abundance: once
len: 14
v_gene: TRBV19
d_gene: .
CDR3nt: TGTGCCAGTAGTATCGGGGGGCCCGGGACTGAAGCTTTCTTT
CDR3aa: CASSIGGPGTEAFF

j_gene: TRBJ2-1
abundance: .
len: 13
v_gene: TRBV7-2
d_gene: .
CDR3nt: TGTGCCAGCAGCTCCCAGGGATACAATGAGCAGTTCTTC
CDR3aa: CASSSQGYNEQFF

j_gene: TRBJ2-2
abundance: once
len: 11
v_gene: TRBV24-1
d_gene: .
CDR3nt: TGTGCCACCAGTGAAGCTGGGGAGCTGTTTTTT
CDR3aa: CATSEAGELFF

j_gene: TRBJ2-1
abundance: .
len: 15
v_gene: TRBV2
d_gene: TRBD2
CDR3nt: TGTGCCAGCAGTGAAACCACTAGCGGGGGGAATGAGCAGTTCTTC
CDR3aa: CASSETTSGGNEQFF

j_gene: TRBJ2-1
abundance: .
len: 14
v_gene: TRBV6-5
d_gene: TRBD1
CDR3nt: TGTGCCAGCAGAAACAGGGGCGGAGACAATGAGCAGTTCTTC
CDR3aa: CASRNRGGDNEQFF

j_gene: TRBJ2-3
abundance: .
len: 15
v_gene: TRBV5-1
d_gene: TRBD1
CDR3nt: TGCGCCAGCAGTCGGGACAGGGGGTCCCCAGATACGCAGTATTTT
CDR3aa: CASSRDRGSPDTQYF

j_gene: TRBJ1-1
abundance: .
len: 15
v_gene: TRBV3-1/TRBV3-2
d_gene: TRBD1
CDR3nt: TGTGCCAGCAGCATAAGACAGGGTCTGAACACTGAAGCTTTCTTT
CDR3aa: CASSIRQGLNTEAFF

j_gene: TRBJ2-6
abundance: .
len: 17
v_gene: TRBV9
d_gene: TRBD1
CDR3nt: TGTGCCAGCAGCGGGGGGACAGGGAGGCCTGGGGCCAACGTCCTGACTTTC
CDR3aa: CASSGGTGRPGANVLTF

j_gene: TRBJ2-7
abundance: .
len: 14
v_gene: TRBV9
d_gene: TRBD2
CDR3nt: TGTGCCAGCAGCGTAGACGGGGGGTCCTACGAGCAGTACTTC
CDR3aa: CASSVDGGSYEQYF

j_gene: TRBJ1-2
abundance: .
len: 11
v_gene: TRBV6-5
d_gene: TRBD1
CDR3nt: TGTGCCAGCGGGACAGTCGACGGCTACACCTTC
CDR3aa: CASGTVDGYTF

j_gene: TRBJ2-1
abundance: .
len: 17
v_gene: TRBV7-2
d_gene: .
CDR3nt: TGTGCCAGCAGCTTAGGGGGTAGCGTAGGGGACTTCAATGAGCAGTTCTTC
CDR3aa: CASSLGGSVGDFNEQFF

j_gene: TRBJ1-3
abundance: .
len: 15
v_gene: TRBV28
d_gene: .
CDR3nt: TGTGCCAGCAGACTACAGGGATCGTCAGGAAACACCATATATTTT
CDR3aa: CASRLQGSSGNTIYF

j_gene: TRBJ2-5
abundance: once
len: 15
v_gene: TRBV9
d_gene: TRBD2
CDR3nt: TGTGCCAGCAGCGTAGATACTAGCGCCACCAGGACCCAGTACTTC
CDR3aa: CASSVDTSATRTQYF

j_gene: TRBJ1-1
abundance: .
len: 14
v_gene: TRBV6-1
d_gene: TRBD1
CDR3nt: TGTGCCAGCAGTGATCTAGACAGGGGAGGCTCAGCTTTCTTT
CDR3aa: CASSDLDRGGSAFF

j_gene: TRBJ2-7
abundance: .
len: 17
v_gene: TRBV11-2
d_gene: TRBD2
CDR3nt: TGTGCCAGCAGCCGGATAGCGGGGGGCCCTGGGTCCTACGAGCAGTACTTC
CDR3aa: CASSRIAGGPGSYEQYF

j_gene: TRBJ1-2
abundance: .
len: 15
v_gene: TRBV19
d_gene: .
CDR3nt: TGTGCCAGTAACGGGGAAACACAAGGAGGGTATGGCTACACCTTC
CDR3aa: CASNGETQGGYGYTF

j_gene: TRBJ2-5
abundance: .
len: 17
v_gene: TRBV19
d_gene: TRBD2
CDR3nt: TGTGCCAGTAGTATAGTTGTCGCTAGCGGCCTGCAAGAGACCCAGTACTTC
CDR3aa: CASSIVVASGLQETQYF

j_gene: TRBJ2-2
abundance: .
len: 16
v_gene: TRBV9
d_gene: .
CDR3nt: TGTGCCAGCAGCATCACAGGGATACCGAACACCGGGGAGCTGTTTTTT
CDR3aa: CASSITGIPNTGELFF

j_gene: TRBJ2-2
abundance: .
len: 14
v_gene: TRBV15
d_gene: .
CDR3nt: TGTGCCACCGGAAGCGATTTGGGCACCGGGGAGCTGTTTTTT
CDR3aa: CATGSDLGTGELFF

j_gene: TRBJ2-5
abundance: .
len: 14
v_gene: TRBV30
d_gene: TRBD1
CDR3nt: TGTGCCTGGAGTCGACAGGGGGGGCAAGAGACCCAGTACTTC
CDR3aa: CAWSRQGGQETQYF

j_gene: TRBJ2-1
abundance: .
len: 14
v_gene: TRBV2
d_gene: TRBD1
CDR3nt: TGTGCCAGCAGTGTTCGGACAGGGTTCTATGAGCAGTTCTTC
CDR3aa: CASSVRTGFYEQFF

j_gene: TRBJ1-1
abundance: few
len: 15
v_gene: TRBV5-6
d_gene: .
CDR3nt: TGTGCCAGCTGCTGGGGAGGGGTTGTTAGGGCTGAAGCTTTCTTT
CDR3aa: CASCWGGVVRAEAFF

j_gene: TRBJ2-1
abundance: .
len: 17
v_gene: TRBV11-2
d_gene: TRBD2
CDR3nt: TGTGCCAGCAGCCCAGGGACTAGCGGTAGCTCCTACAATGAGCAGTTCTTC
CDR3aa: CASSPGTSGSSYNEQFF

j_gene: TRBJ1-5
abundance: .
len: 14
v_gene: TRBV11-1
d_gene: .
CDR3nt: TGTGCCAGCAGAACTAGCAGGGTTCGAGCGCCCCAGCATTTT
CDR3aa: CASRTSRVRAPQHF

j_gene: TRBJ1-6
abundance: .
len: 17
v_gene: TRBV4-2
d_gene: .
CDR3nt: TGTGCCAGCAGCCCAGGCGGGGGCGCGAAGGAAAATTCACCCCTCCACTTT
CDR3aa: CASSPGGGAKENSPLHF

j_gene: TRBJ1-2
abundance: .
len: 11
v_gene: TRBV12-3/TRBV12-4
d_gene: .
CDR3nt: TGTGCCAGCAGTCACAGCTATGGCTACACCTTC
CDR3aa: CASSHSYGYTF

j_gene: TRBJ1-2
abundance: .
len: 15
v_gene: TRBV18
d_gene: .
CDR3nt: TGTGCCAGCTCCCGACAGGCGGATGTCATATATGGCTACACCTTC
CDR3aa: CASSRQADVIYGYTF

j_gene: TRBJ2-3
abundance: .
len: 12
v_gene: TRBV9
d_gene: TRBD2
CDR3nt: TGTGCCAGCAGCCCCAGCGGGGGAGGTTTAAATTTT
CDR3aa: CASSPSGGGLNF

j_gene: TRBJ1-1
abundance: .
len: 16
v_gene: TRBV2
d_gene: TRBD1
CDR3nt: TGTGCCAGCAGTGAATGGGTCAGGGGGATAAACACTGAAGCTTTCTTT
CDR3aa: CASSEWVRGINTEAFF

j_gene: TRBJ2-3
abundance: .
len: 14
v_gene: TRBV5-8
d_gene: .
CDR3nt: TGTGCCAGCATCAGCCCCGGGAGCACAGATACGCAGTATTTT
CDR3aa: CASISPGSTDTQYF

j_gene: TRBJ2-7
abundance: .
len: 16
v_gene: TRBV15
d_gene: TRBD2
CDR3nt: TGTGCCACCAGCAGTGCTTATAGCGGGGGACACGACGAGCAGTACTTC
CDR3aa: CATSSAYSGGHDEQYF

j_gene: TRBJ2-7
abundance: .
len: 14
v_gene: TRBV11-2
d_gene: TRBD1
CDR3nt: TGTGCCAGCAGACGGTCGGGACAGGGGTGGGAGCAGTACTTC
CDR3aa: CASRRSGQGWEQYF

j_gene: TRBJ2-5
abundance: .
len: 15
v_gene: TRBV28
d_gene: .
CDR3nt: TGTGCCAGCAGTTTGCCGGGAGTGTACCAAGAGACCCAGTACTTC
CDR3aa: CASSLPGVYQETQYF

j_gene: TRBJ2-3
abundance: .
len: 16
v_gene: TRBV6-2/TRBV6-3
d_gene: .
CDR3nt: TGTGCCAGCAGTTACTCTCTTTGGGGGGAACCAGATACGCAGTATTTT
CDR3aa: CASSYSLWGEPDTQYF

j_gene: TRBJ2-2
abundance: .
len: 20
v_gene: TRBV11-3
d_gene: TRBD2
CDR3nt: TGTGCCAGCAGCTTAGTTTTGGGACTAGCGGGGGGCTCGAACACCGGGGAGCTGTTTTTT
CDR3aa: CASSLVLGLAGGSNTGELFF

j_gene: TRBJ1-5
abundance: .
len: 14
v_gene: TRBV28
d_gene: .
CDR3nt: TGTGCCAGCACCGTGGGGCAGAGGAATCAGCCCCAGCATTTT
CDR3aa: CASTVGQRNQPQHF

j_gene: TRBJ2-7
abundance: once
len: 12
v_gene: TRBV3-1/TRBV3-2
d_gene: .
CDR3nt: TGTGCCAGCAGCCAGGGGCCCTACGAGCAGTACTTC
CDR3aa: CASSQGPYEQYF

j_gene: TRBJ1-2
abundance: .
len: 13
v_gene: TRBV5-4
d_gene: .
CDR3nt: TGTGCCAGCAAAATACAGGGTGTTCATGGCTACACCTTC
CDR3aa: CASKIQGVHGYTF